Shown below are 22 T cell receptor beta chains from a single sample sequenced in a study of shared clonotypes between healthy human individuals. It was CD45RO-negative cells, positively selected for CCR7, that made up naive CD8 cells, with terminally differentiated effector memory CD45RA+ cells excluded. Using immunoSEQ multiplex PCR, the repertoire was profiled, and TCRdb retains in-frame clones only, with some absent. Here the sample spans more than 600,000 clones, 92% being singletons. Sequencing input: naive CD8+ T cells sorted from blood. The receptors derive from a man under 40 in good health.

The CDR3 bases are TGCGCCAGCAGTAGGTGGACCGGGGAGCTGTTTTTT. This gives the protein CASSRWTGELFF. V and J are TRBV10-1 and TRBJ2-2; D unresolved. The CDR3 contains 12 residues. V lost 5 bases and J 5 bases, leaving 6 bases between the germline ends. Germline V gives CDR1 WNHNN, CDR2 SYGVQD (reference sequence).

The CDR3 bases are TGTGCCAGCAGCTCCGTTTTAGCGGGAGTAAATTGGGAGCAGTTCTTC. Protein sequence: CASSSVLAGVNWEQFF. The chain couples TRBV7-2 to TRBJ2-1; 9 bases agree with TRBD2. This CDR3 has 16 residues. Trimming removed 4 bases from V and 10 bases from J; junction bases left unmatched: 14. CDR1 is SGHTA, CDR2 FQGNSA, per germline.

This chain joins TRBV19 and TRBJ1-2, with D possibly matching TRBD1 (5 bases). The CDR3 extends over 15 amino acids. V shed 9 bases and J shed 5 bases, with 22 bases lying between them. Germline CDR1 and CDR2: LNHDA and SQIVND (reference sequence). Here the CDR3 reads CASRGEKVFRYGYTF. CDR3 nucleotide sequence: TGTGCCAGCCGAGGGGAGAAGGTTTTTCGGTATGGCTACACCTTC.

The chain uses TRBV7-9 and TRBJ1-4; TRBD1 aligns across 9 bases. Germline loops: CDR1 SEHNR, CDR2 FQNEAQ (reference sequence). J gave up 5 bases and V 1 base, and 8 bases lay outside the gene matches. This CDR3 spans 17 amino acids. CDR3 DNA: TGTGCCAGCAGCTTAGTAGGGACAGGGAGGCCGAATGAAAAACTGTTTTTT. It codes for CASSLVGTGRPNEKLFF. Full variable domain (rest looked up from reference TRBV7-9 and TRBJ1-4): DTGVSQNPRHKITKRGQNVTFRCDPISEHNRLYWYRQTLGQGPEFLTYFQNEAQLEKSRLLSDRFSAERPKGSFSTLEIQRTEQGDSAMYLCASSLVGTGRPNEKLFFGSGTQLSVL.

The CDR3 region is CAGSEGGFGGYTF. The DNA of the CDR3 is TGTGCCGGCTCCGAGGGGGGGTTCGGTGGCTACACCTTC. The chain joins TRBV7-9 to TRBJ1-2; D is possibly TRBD1 (6 bases). The germline V gene encodes CDR1 SEHNR and CDR2 FQNEAQ (reference sequence). V was shortened by 11 bases and J by 7 bases, with 20 bases between the two germline ends. The CDR3 contains 13 residues. Together with reference TRBV7-9 and TRBJ1-2, the CDR3 gives the full variable domain: DTGVSQNPRHKITKRGQNVTFRCDPISEHNRLYWYRQTLGQGPEFLTYFQNEAQLEKSRLLSDRFSAERPKGSFSTLEIQRTEQGDSAMYLCAGSEGGFGGYTFGSGTRLTVV.

V usage is TRBV27 and J usage is TRBJ2-3; D gene uncertain. The CDR3 consists of 11 residues. CDR1 and CDR2 from the germline V gene are MNHEY and SMNVEV (reference sequence). The V end lost 5 bases, the J end lost 2 bases, and 2 bases lay between the germline ends. CDR3 protein: CASSNTDTQYF. The CDR3, as DNA: TGTGCCAGCAGTAACACAGATACGCAGTATTTT.

V and J are TRBV29-1 and TRBJ2-7; D is unresolved. The CDR3 runs to 13 residues. Between the trimmed V and J ends, which lost 4 bases and 2 bases, there was a span of 12 bases. CDR1 and CDR2 from the germline V gene are SQVTM and ANQGSEA. The chain's CDR3 is CSVAGTSAYEQYF. The CDR3, as DNA: TGCAGCGTTGCTGGCACAAGCGCCTACGAGCAGTACTTC.

The chain is built from TRBV6-5 and TRBJ2-1, with D possibly being TRBD2 (5 bases). V lost 5 bases to trimming and J lost 0 bases, with 11 bases between them. The CDR3 consists of 15 residues. Germline assignment: CDR1 MNHEY and CDR2 SVGAGI. In nucleotides, the CDR3 is TGTGCCAGCAGTGTCGGTGGGAGCTCCTACAATGAGCAGTTCTTC. This sequence encodes CASSVGGSSYNEQFF.

The chain uses TRBV6-5 and TRBJ1-2, with TRBD1 as a possible D gene (6 bases). Trimming removed 7 bases from V and 4 bases from J, with 19 bases in between. The CDR3 loop spans 15 amino acids. Per the germline V gene, CDR1 is MNHEY and CDR2 is SVGAGI. DNA for the CDR3: TGTGCCAGCACCAAAGGGCCAGGGGCAGGCTATGGCTACACCTTC. This sequence encodes CASTKGPGAGYGYTF.

About this clone itself: The same CDR3 is also encoded by other DNA sequences in this sample. The chain has TRBV27 and TRBJ2-1; 12 positions match TRBD2. V dropped 2 bases and J dropped 6; count of bases not matched to a gene: 5. The CDR3 runs 16 residues. The V gene's germline CDR1 is MNHEY and CDR2 SMNVEV (reference sequence). CDR3 residues: CASSLLAGGPGNEQFF. The CDR3 bases are TGTGCCAGCAGTTTACTAGCGGGAGGGCCAGGCAATGAGCAGTTCTTC.

The chain couples TRBV15 to TRBJ2-5, with no clear D. V was clipped by 5 bases and J by 2 bases, with 9 bases between them. Per the germline V gene, CDR1 is LNHNV and CDR2 is YYDKDF (reference sequence). CDR3 length equals 13 residues. The CDR3 DNA follows: TGTGCCACCAGCCGACCGCCGCAAGAGACCCAGTACTTC. Amino acid sequence: CATSRPPQETQYF.

The chain couples TRBV7-2 to TRBJ1-1; D remains unclear. This CDR3 contains 13 residues. The ends were cut back, 2 bases at V and 8 bases at J, with 12 bases in the middle. Germline CDR1 and CDR2: SGHTA and FQGNSA. The CDR3, as DNA: TGTGCCAGCAGCTTAATCGGCAGTTTGGAAGCTTTCTTT. This encodes CASSLIGSLEAFF.

This chain connects TRBV27 to TRBJ2-2, with D perhaps being TRBD1 or TRBD2 (5 bases each). The germline gives CDR1 MNHEY, CDR2 SMNVEV (reference sequence). The CDR3 loop spans 15 amino acids. V was shortened by 6 bases and J by 6 bases, with 17 bases between the two germline ends. CDR3: CASRTTGPPSGELFF. CDR3 sequence (DNA): TGTGCCAGCAGGACCACGGGACCCCCATCCGGGGAGCTGTTTTTT.

The V call is TRBV28, the J call TRBJ2-3, with TRBD2 matching 9 bases. The V gene end was trimmed by 2 bases and the J gene end by 4 bases; junction bases not matched to a gene: 7. Germline CDR1 and CDR2: MDHEN and SYDVKM. The CDR3 extends over 16 amino acids. CDR3 DNA sequence: TGTGCCAGCAGTTTAGAGGAGCGGGAGGTTTCAGATACGCAGTATTTT. Amino acids: CASSLEEREVSDTQYF.

The rearrangement uses TRBV14 and TRBJ2-1, with 7 bases fitting TRBD2. Germline V lookup: CDR1 SGHDN, CDR2 FVKESK. This CDR3 is 17 amino acids long. V trimming: 0 bases; J trimming: 10 bases; junction bases outside the gene matches: 15. As DNA, the CDR3 is TGTGCCAGCAGCCAAGATTTGCGGGAGACTCTACAATTCGAGCAGTTCTTC. It codes for CASSQDLRETLQFEQFF.

This clone was picked up one time. This chain uses TRBV7-9 with TRBJ2-7; possibly TRBD1 or TRBD2 for D (5 bases each). The CDR3 consists of 12 residues. V was pared by 4 bases and J by 6 bases, with 10 bases between. Germline V gene lookup returns CDR1 SEHNR and CDR2 FQNEAQ (reference sequence). The CDR3 region has the DNA TGTGCCAGCAGCTCCGGGACCCTCGAGCAGTACTTC. As protein: CASSSGTLEQYF.

V gene TRBV7-3 combines with J gene TRBJ2-1; 8 bases line up with TRBD2. V shed 3 bases and J 4 bases; nucleotides not matched to a gene: 5. The CDR3 length is 15 residues. CDR1 SGHTA and CDR2 FQGTGA come from the germline V gene. CDR3 coding DNA: TGTGCCAGCAGCTTCAGACTAGCGCCATACAATGAGCAGTTCTTC. This codes for CASSFRLAPYNEQFF.

The rearrangement joins TRBV28 to TRBJ1-2; a possible D gene is TRBD1 (6 bases). The CDR3 length is 12 residues. The germline CDR1 and CDR2 sequences are MDHEN and SYDVKM. The V and J ends lost 6 bases and 6 bases respectively, with 11 bases between them. The CDR3 DNA reads as TGTGCCAGCAGACGGGGGGCGGATGGCTACACCTTC. Protein: CASRRGADGYTF.

The chain uses TRBV19 and TRBJ2-3, with TRBD1 matching over 7 bases. CDR1 is LNHDA and CDR2 is SQIVND in the germline V gene (reference sequence). The V gene end was trimmed by 5 bases and the J gene end by 5 bases; junction bases not matched to a gene: 10. The CDR3 length is 15 residues. The chain's CDR3 is CASSGLGTAGDTQYF. Here the CDR3 DNA reads TGTGCCAGTAGTGGGCTTGGGACAGCAGGAGATACGCAGTATTTT.

Written as DNA, the CDR3 is TGTGCCAGCAGCTTAGGTCTTAGCGGGGTAAACACCGGGGAGCTGTTTTTT. Its protein is CASSLGLSGVNTGELFF. This sequence joins TRBV13 and TRBJ2-2, with 8 bases aligning to TRBD2. Per the germline V gene, CDR1 is PRHDT and CDR2 is FYEKMQ (reference sequence). The CDR3 runs 17 residues. The J segment lost 2 bases and the V segment lost 0 bases, leaving 5 bases of the junction unmatched.

This sequence joins TRBV6-5 and TRBJ2-1, with 12 bases lining up with TRBD2. Trimming cost V 6 bases and J 7 bases; bases outside gene matches: 7. CDR1 is MNHEY and CDR2 is SVGAGI in the germline V gene. The CDR3 length is 15 residues. For the CDR3, the DNA is TGTGCCAGCAGCCCGACTAGCGGGAGTCGAAATGAGCAGTTCTTC. This codes for CASSPTSGSRNEQFF.

The genes are TRBV7-9 and TRBJ2-1; D perhaps matches TRBD2 (6 bases). Germline CDR1 reads SEHNR; CDR2 reads FQNEAQ (reference sequence). V was pared by 5 bases and J by 10 bases, with 15 bases between. The CDR3 runs to 13 residues. The DNA for the CDR3 is TGTGCCAGCAGCCGTCATCCGGGAGAGGAGCAGTTCTTC. This sequence encodes CASSRHPGEEQFF.